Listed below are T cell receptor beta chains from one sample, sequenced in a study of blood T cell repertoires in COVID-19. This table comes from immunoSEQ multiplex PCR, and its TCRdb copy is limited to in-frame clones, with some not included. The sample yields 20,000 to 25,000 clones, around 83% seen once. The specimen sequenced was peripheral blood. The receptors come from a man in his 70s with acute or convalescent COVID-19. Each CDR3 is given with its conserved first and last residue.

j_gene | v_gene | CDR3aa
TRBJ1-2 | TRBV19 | CATKQGIGFYGYTF
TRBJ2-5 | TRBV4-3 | CASSQVAGRETQYF
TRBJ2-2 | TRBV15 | CATSSEGFFTGELFF
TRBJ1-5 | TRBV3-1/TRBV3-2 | CASSQATANQPQHF
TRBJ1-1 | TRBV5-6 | CASSLKWGYTEAFF
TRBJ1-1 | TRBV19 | CASSPQGLLNTEAFF
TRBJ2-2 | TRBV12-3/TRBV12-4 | CASSPRTGELFF
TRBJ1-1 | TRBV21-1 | CASRGGNTEAFF
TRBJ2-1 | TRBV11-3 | CASSFQGLAGGLDEQFF
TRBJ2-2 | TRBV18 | CASSPRGGTGELFF
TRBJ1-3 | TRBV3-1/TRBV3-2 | CASSHGGGSSGNTIYF
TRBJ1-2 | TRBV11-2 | CASSLEPGANYGYTF
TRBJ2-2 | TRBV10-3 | CATATGDAGELFF
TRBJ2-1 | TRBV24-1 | CATSDSGLAGAYNEQFF
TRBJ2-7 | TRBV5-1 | CASSLDGRAVYEQYF
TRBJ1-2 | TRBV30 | CAWSNPRDRVANGYTF
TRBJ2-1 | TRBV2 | CASKTGGFEQFF
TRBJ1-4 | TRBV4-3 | CASSPLGGDEVEKLFF
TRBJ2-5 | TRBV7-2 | CASSLGRTLGQETQYF